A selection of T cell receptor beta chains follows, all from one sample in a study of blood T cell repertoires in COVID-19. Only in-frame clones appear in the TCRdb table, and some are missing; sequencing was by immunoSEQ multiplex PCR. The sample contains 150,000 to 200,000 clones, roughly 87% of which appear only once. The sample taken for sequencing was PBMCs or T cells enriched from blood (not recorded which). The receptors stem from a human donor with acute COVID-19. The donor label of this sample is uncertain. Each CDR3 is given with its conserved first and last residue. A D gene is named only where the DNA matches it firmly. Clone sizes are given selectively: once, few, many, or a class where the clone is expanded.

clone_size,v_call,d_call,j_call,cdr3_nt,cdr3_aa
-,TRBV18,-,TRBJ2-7,TGTGCCAGCTCACCCTCCGGGCGGTTCGGGAGAACCTACGAGCAGTACTTC,CASSPSGRFGRTYEQYF
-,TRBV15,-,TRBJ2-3,TGTGCCACCAGCAGAGGGCAGGCGACAGATACGCAGTATTTT,CATSRGQATDTQYF
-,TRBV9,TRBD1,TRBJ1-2,TGTGCCAGCAGCCCGGATACGGGACAGCGCCTCTATGGCTACACCTTC,CASSPDTGQRLYGYTF
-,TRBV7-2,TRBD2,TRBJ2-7,TGTGCCAGCAGCCCGCGGACTAGCGGGCCCTACGAGCAGTACTTC,CASSPRTSGPYEQYF
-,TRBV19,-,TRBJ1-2,TGTGCCAGTAGTATGTGGGGCGAGAATGGCTACACCTTC,CASSMWGENGYTF
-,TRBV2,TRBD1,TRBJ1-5,TGTGCCAGCAGTGCCGGGACAGGGGGCGGTCAGCCCCAGCATTTT,CASSAGTGGGQPQHF
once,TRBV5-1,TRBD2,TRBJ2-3,TGCGCCAGCAGCACCGACTCGGGGGGGAGCACAGATACGCAGTATTTT,CASSTDSGGSTDTQYF
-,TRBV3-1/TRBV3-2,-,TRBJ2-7,TGTGCCAGCAGCCAGGGGGGGCGAAGCTACGAGCAGTACTTC,CASSQGGRSYEQYF
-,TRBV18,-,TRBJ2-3,TGTGCCAGCTCACCAGGCGGCAAATACACAGATACGCAGTATTTT,CASSPGGKYTDTQYF
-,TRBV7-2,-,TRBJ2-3,TGTGCCAGCAGCGAGACCCCTCGGGGAGGCACAGATACGCAGTATTTT,CASSETPRGGTDTQYF
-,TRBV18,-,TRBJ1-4,TGTGCCAGCTCGGCGCAAGGGGTGGAAAATGAAAAACTGTTTTTT,CASSAQGVENEKLFF
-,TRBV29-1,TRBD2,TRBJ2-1,TGCCGCGGGGGAGCGCGGGGGGGCCCGGATGAGCAGTTCTTC,CRGGARGGPDEQFF
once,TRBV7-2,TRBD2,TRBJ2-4,TGTGCCAGCAGCTCATTAGCGGGGGGACTAGCCAAAAACATTCAGTACTTC,CASSSLAGGLAKNIQYF
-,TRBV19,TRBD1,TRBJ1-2,TGTGCCAGTAGTATCATAACCGGGACAGGGGATGGCTACACCTTC,CASSIITGTGDGYTF